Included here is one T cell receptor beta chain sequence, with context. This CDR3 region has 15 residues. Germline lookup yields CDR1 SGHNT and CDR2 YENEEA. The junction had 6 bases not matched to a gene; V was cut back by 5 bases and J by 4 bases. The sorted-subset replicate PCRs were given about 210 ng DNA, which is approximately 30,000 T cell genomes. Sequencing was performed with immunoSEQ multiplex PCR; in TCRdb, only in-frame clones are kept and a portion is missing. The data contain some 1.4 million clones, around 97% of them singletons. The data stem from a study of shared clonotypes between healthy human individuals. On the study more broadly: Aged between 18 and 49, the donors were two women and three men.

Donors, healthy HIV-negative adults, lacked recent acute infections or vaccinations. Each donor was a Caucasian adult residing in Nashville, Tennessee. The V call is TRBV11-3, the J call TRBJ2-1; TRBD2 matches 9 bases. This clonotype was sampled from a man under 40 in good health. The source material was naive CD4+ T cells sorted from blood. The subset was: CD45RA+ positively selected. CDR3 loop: CASSLTLAGYNEQFF. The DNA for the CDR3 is TGTGCCAGCAGCCTCACTCTAGCGGGATACAATGAGCAGTTCTTC.